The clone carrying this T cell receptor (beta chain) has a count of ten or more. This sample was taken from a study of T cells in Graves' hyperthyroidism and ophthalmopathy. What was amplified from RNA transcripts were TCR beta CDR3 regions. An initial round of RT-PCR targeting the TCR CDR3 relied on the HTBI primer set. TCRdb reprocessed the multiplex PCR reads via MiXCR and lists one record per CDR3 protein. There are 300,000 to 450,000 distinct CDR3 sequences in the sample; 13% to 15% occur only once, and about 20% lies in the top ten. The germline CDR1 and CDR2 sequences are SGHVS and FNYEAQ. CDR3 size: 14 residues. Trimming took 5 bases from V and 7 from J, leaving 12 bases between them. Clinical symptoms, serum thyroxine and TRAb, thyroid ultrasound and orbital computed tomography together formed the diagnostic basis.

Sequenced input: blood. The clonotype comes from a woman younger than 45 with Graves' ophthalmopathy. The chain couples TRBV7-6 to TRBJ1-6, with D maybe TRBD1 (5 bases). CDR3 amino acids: CASSPTADNSPLHF. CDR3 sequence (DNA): TGTGCCAGCAGCCCGACAGCCGACAATTCACCCCTCCACTTT.